This TCR beta chain is drawn from a study of CD8 T cells in Susac syndrome. Overall study context: Eight or nine of the sequenced Susac syndrome patients were in remission, and roughly 6 had active disease. Patients with Susac syndrome, at blood draw, were therapy-naive, on corticosteroids, or on intravenous immunoglobulin alone.

From blood CD8+ and CD4+ T cells, the TCR beta chain was sequenced. The CD8+ and CD4+ T cells were negatively isolated, with the TEMRA cells enriched by FACS. With random hexamers, reverse transcription was performed on about 0.5 to 1 ug of RNA. TCRdb re-called the immunoSEQ multiplex PCR reads through MiXCR, storing one row per CDR3 protein. The table lists about 240,000 distinct CDR3 sequences, 90% to 96% of them singletons, with approximately 0.1% in the top ten. Germline loops: CDR1 SGHVS, CDR2 FNYEAQ. This CDR3 has 14 amino acids. The V and J ends lost 5 bases and 4 bases, in that order; junction bases with no gene match: 7.

This rearrangement joins TRBV7-6 to TRBJ2-7; 8 positions match TRBD1. Specimen: CD4+ T cells from PBMCs. The sequence derives from a human donor with Susac syndrome. For the CDR3, the DNA is TGTGCCAGCAGCCTACAGGGGGTGGGATACGAGCAGTACTTC. Its protein is CASSLQGVGYEQYF.